One and the same sample provided the 19 T cell receptor beta chains below, sequenced in a study of T cell clonality in common variable immunodeficiency. Study results and limitations: In common variable immunodeficiency, TCR beta chains reportedly carried fewer deletions and N-nucleotide insertions.

The repertoire was sequenced with immunoSEQ multiplex PCR; TCRdb's copy has only in-frame clones and lacks some. The sample was found to contain about 9,200 clones, and every one recurs. The antigens these receptors bind are not known. What was sequenced was peripheral blood mononuclear cells. Receptors originate from a human donor with common variable immunodeficiency.

This clone was counted many times. The read stops 3 residues short of the end of the CDR3; the missing end is completed from the germline J gene. V gene TRBV12-3 or TRBV12-4 combines with J gene TRBJ2-1; the D gene is possibly TRBD2 (7 bases). This CDR3 contains 15 residues. V lost 6 bases and J lost 1, with 13 bases in between. The CDR3 spells CASSPAGASYNEQFF. The part of the CDR3 DNA that was read is TGTGCCAGCAGCCCCGCGGGGGCTTCCTACAATGAG.

The table lists this clone with many counts. The read ends 3 residues before the CDR3 terminus; that terminus is restored from the germline J gene. The rearrangement joins TRBV2 to TRBJ1-1; TRBD1 might be the D (5 bases). Germline CDR1 is SNHLY and CDR2 is FYNNEI. There are 14 residues in the CDR3. The CDR3 bases that were read are TGTGCCATCCAGGGAGGGGCCCGTGCCCGGGAA. Its protein is CAIQGGARARE. The CDR3 in full is CAIQGGARAREAFF. Supplemented by reference TRBV2 and TRBJ1-1, the full variable domain reads EPEVTQTPSHQVTQMGQEVILRCVPISNHLYFYWYRQILGQKVEFLVSFYNNEISEKSEIFDDQFSVERPDGSNFTLKIRSTKLEDSAMYFCAIQGGARAREAFFGQGTRLTVV.

This clone was detected many times. The read falls 3 residues short of the CDR3 end, and the missing part is taken from the germline J gene. The J gene is TRBJ1-3, the V gene TRBV14, with D tentatively TRBD1 (5 bases). This CDR3 region has 13 residues. Trimming left V 5 bases short and J 2 bases short, with 7 bases between. Germline assignment: CDR1 SGHDN and CDR2 FVKESK. The CDR3 DNA, read in part, is TGTGCCAGCAGCAGAGGGGCTGGAAACACC. Protein: CASSRGAGNT. The whole CDR3 is CASSRGAGNTIYF.

This clone has at least ten counts. The read falls 3 residues short of the CDR3 end, and the missing part is taken from the germline J gene. The rearrangement joins TRBV12-3 or TRBV12-4 to TRBJ2-3, with 7 bases that match TRBD1. The ends lost 5 bases at V and 1 base at J; junction bases unmatched: 9. This CDR3 is 16 amino acids long. CDR3 sequence: CASSLTGVWGTDTQYF. The CDR3 bases that were read are TGTGCCAGCAGTCTAACAGGGGTCTGGGGCACAGATACG.

The sample holds many counts of this clone. The sequence runs out 3 residues before the end of the CDR3; the remainder is reconstructed from the germline J gene. The chain has TRBV20-1 and TRBJ2-1, with TRBD2 as a possible D gene (7 bases). V dropped 6 bases and J dropped 2 bases, with 14 bases sitting between them. The CDR3 has 14 residues. The V gene's germline CDR1 is DFQATT and CDR2 SNEGSKA (reference sequence). CDR3 region: CSAPRGGPYNEQFF. The part of the CDR3 DNA that was read is TGCAGTGCCCCCCGCGGGGGCCCCTACAATGAG.

This clone came up a few times. The read is 3 residues too short to cover the CDR3 end, so that end is filled in from the germline J gene. The chain employs TRBV7-2 and TRBJ2-3; D is uncertain. Deletions cut 1 base from V and 1 base from J, with 9 bases between. The CDR3 is made up of 15 amino acids. The germline CDR1 and CDR2 sequences are SGHTA and FQGNSA. Partial CDR3 DNA: TGTGCCAGCAGCTTAGTGCGCTCCGGCACAGATACG. Its translation: CASSLVRSGTDT. The whole CDR3 protein reads CASSLVRSGTDTQYF.

This clone was detected many times. The read ends 3 residues early relative to the CDR3; the germline J gene fills the gap. The gene calls are TRBV6-1 and TRBJ1-2; TRBD1 aligns across 11 bases. The CDR3 is made up of 15 amino acids. V was pared by 4 bases and J by 4 bases, with 5 bases of the junction left unmatched. The germline CDR1 and CDR2 sequences are MNHNS and SASEGT. The CDR3 is CASSGRTGGGYGYTF. The covered CDR3 bases are TGTGCCAGCAGTGGCCGGACAGGGGGCGGCTATGGC.

This clone was observed at least ten times. From the germline J gene comes the end of the CDR3, since the read stops 3 residues before it. The rearrangement joins TRBV10-3 to TRBJ2-7; 9 bases match TRBD1. The CDR3 length is 14 residues. V trimming: 7 bases; J trimming: 5 bases; junction bases outside the gene matches: 9. Germline lookup yields CDR1 ENHRY and CDR2 SYGVKD. The sequenced CDR3 bases are TGTGCCATCACAAGACAGGGGGGTAAGGACGAG. Protein: CAITRQGGKDE. In full, the CDR3 is CAITRQGGKDEQYF.

This clone was seen at least ten times. One end of the junction varies from germline; a read error may be responsible. The read stops 3 residues short of the end of the CDR3; the missing end is completed from the germline J gene. The rearrangement joins TRBV29-1 to TRBJ2-5; TRBD1 might be the D (5 bases). The CDR3 is made up of 12 amino acids. The germline V gene has CDR1 SQVTM and CDR2 ANQGSEA. Incomplete CDR3 DNA: TGCAGCGTTAAAGACAGTCAAGAGACC. Residues: CSVKDSQET. In full, the CDR3 reads CSVKDSQETQYF.

This clone occurred many times. The read terminates 3 residues ahead of where the CDR3 ends, so the germline J gene completes it. The genes are TRBV4-1 and TRBJ2-7; 12 bases agree with TRBD1. V lost 2 bases to trimming and J lost 5 bases; unmatched junction nucleotides: 10. This CDR3 spans 17 amino acids. Germline values: CDR1 MGHRA, CDR2 YSYEKL. CDR3 sequence: CASSQPVGTGGRDEQYF. The sequenced part of the CDR3 DNA is TGCGCCAGCAGCCAACCCGTAGGGACAGGGGGCAGGGACGAG.

This clone was recorded at least ten times. The DNA ends 3 residues before the CDR3 does, and the rest of the CDR3 is filled in from the germline J gene. This chain joins TRBV13 and TRBJ1-1; no firm D call. Germline CDR1 and CDR2: PRHDT and FYEKMQ (reference sequence). The CDR3 has 14 residues. The CDR3 loop reads CASSTPRGSGEAFF. CDR3 bases read: TGTGCCAGCTCCACCCCACGGGGTTCAGGCGAA.

There are many counts of this clone. CDR3 DNA (partial): TGTGCCAGCAGTTTAGGCAGAGATAATTCACCC. Protein sequence: CASSLGRDNSP. The complete CDR3 sequence is CASSLGRDNSPLHF. The chain combines TRBV27 with TRBJ1-6; no definite D call. The read falls 3 residues short of the CDR3 end, and the missing part is taken from the germline J gene. CDR1 and CDR2 from the germline V gene are MNHEY and SMNVEV (reference sequence). Trimming removed 2 bases from V and 5 bases from J, with 7 bases in between. The CDR3 runs 14 residues.

This clone was observed many times. The read halts 3 residues ahead of the CDR3 end, with the missing end drawn from the germline J gene. The chain combines TRBV19 with TRBJ2-3, with D unclear. V shed 0 bases and J shed 2 bases, with 12 bases lying between them. Per the germline V gene, CDR1 is LNHDA and CDR2 is SQIVND (reference sequence). There are 16 residues in the CDR3. The CDR3 loop is CASSIDWRSYTDTQYF. The sequenced CDR3 bases are TGTGCCAGTAGTATAGACTGGCGGTCCTACACAGATACG.

This clone appeared a few times. Read coverage stops 3 residues before the CDR3 terminus; the germline J gene supplies the remainder. This chain joins TRBV19 and TRBJ1-1; TRBD1 agrees at 8 bases. The trim removed 10 bases at V and 3 bases at J, leaving 16 bases unmatched. This CDR3 is built from 16 residues. CDR1 is LNHDA and CDR2 is SQIVND in the germline V gene (reference sequence). The CDR3 loop reads CATIEGGQGLYTEAFF. The CDR3 bases that were read are TGTGCCACTATAGAGGGCGGACAGGGCTTGTACACTGAA.

At least ten counts were recorded for this clone. Read data end 3 residues before the CDR3 end; the end is taken from the germline J gene. The rearrangement links TRBV4-1 to TRBJ2-7; TRBD2 aligns across 11 bases. After removal of 1 base from V and 4 bases from J, the junction contained 3 bases not matched to a gene. The CDR3 is 15 residues long. CDR1 and CDR2 (germline): MGHRA, YSYEKL. This chain's CDR3 is CASSQALAGEYEQYF. CDR3 DNA (partial): TGCGCCAGCAGCCAAGCACTAGCGGGAGAATACGAG.

A word on this clone: The CDR3 is cut off 3 residues early in the read; its end comes from the germline J gene. The V call is TRBV2, the J call TRBJ1-1, with TRBD1 identical over 9 bases. Germline V gene lookup returns CDR1 SNHLY and CDR2 FYNNEI. The CDR3 has 15 amino acids. J lost 0 bases, V lost 6 bases, and 5 bases had no gene match. This CDR3 is CASSLQGAMNTEAFF. The covered CDR3 bases are TGTGCCAGCAGCTTACAGGGGGCCATGAACACTGAA. The full variable domain, its missing parts supplied by reference TRBV2 and TRBJ1-1, is EPEVTQTPSHQVTQMGQEVILRCVPISNHLYFYWYRQILGQKVEFLVSFYNNEISEKSEIFDDQFSVERPDGSNFTLKIRSTKLEDSAMYFCASSLQGAMNTEAFFGQGTRLTVV.

In its sample, this clone was seen many times. The CDR3 here is CSALGQGGHRGSYNEQFF. The covered CDR3 bases are TGCAGTGCCCTCGGACAGGGGGGCCATCGCGGCTCCTACAATGAG. The genes are TRBV20-1 and TRBJ2-1; 10 nucleotides agree with TRBD1. The read halts 3 residues ahead of the CDR3 end, with the missing end drawn from the germline J gene. The V gene end was trimmed by 6 bases and the J gene end by 0 bases; junction bases not matched to a gene: 14. In germline, CDR1 is DFQATT, CDR2 SNEGSKA (reference sequence). CDR3 length: 18 amino acids.

This clone was counted ten times or more. The read halts 3 residues ahead of the CDR3 end, with the missing end drawn from the germline J gene. This chain connects TRBV9 to TRBJ1-1; D unclear. In germline, CDR1 is SGDLS, CDR2 YYNGEE. The ends were cut back, 0 bases at V and 5 bases at J, with 8 bases in the middle. There are 13 residues in the CDR3. The CDR3 loop is CASSVAQETEAFF. The part of the CDR3 DNA that was read is TGTGCCAGCAGCGTAGCCCAGGAGACTGAA.

This clone came up many times. The DNA read from the CDR3 is TGTGCCATCGCTCCTAGCGGGGGGTCGGGCGGGGAG. It codes for CAIAPSGGSGGE. The CDR3 as a whole reads CAIAPSGGSGGELFF. The gene calls are TRBV19 and TRBJ2-2; 11 nucleotides match TRBD2. The read stops 3 residues short of the end of the CDR3; the missing end is completed from the germline J gene. V lost 10 bases to trimming and J lost 7 bases; unmatched junction nucleotides: 11. Germline V gene sequence: CDR1 LNHDA, CDR2 SQIVND (reference sequence). CDR3 length: 15 residues.